These 15 T cell receptor beta chains originate from one sample sequenced in a study of low-dose radiotherapy and immunotherapy resistance in tumors. Time point in this sample: after trial treatment. Treatment here: LDRT plus nivolumab, ipilimumab, low-dose cyclophosphamide and aspirin (RACIN trial). Gene-specific TRAV and TRBV primers were used for first-strand cDNA, covering alpha and beta chains. An approximately 19-cycle PCR with a constant-region primer and V-primer adapter amplified TCRs. In TCRdb, the reads were re-called with MiXCR into one record per CDR3 protein. This sample has more than 90,000 distinct CDR3 sequences, with roughly 20% found just once. The material was PBMCs, obtained after low-dose radiotherapy plus immunotherapy. Every receptor here comes from a male donor with prostate cancer.

In regard to this clonotype: The DNA is omitted, as the CDR3 cannot be located on it reliably, and the CDR3 follows TCRdb's listing. This rearrangement joins TRBV11-2 to TRBJ2-2; the table's D gene call, TRBD1, was not cross checked with the DNA. The CDR3 contains 16 residues when both ends are counted. Germline CDR1 and CDR2: SGHAT and FQNNGV. CDR3 residues: CASALTGSGTGELFFF.

As to this clonotype: A read error may explain this, as a much larger clone is one base away. The V and J genes are TRBV7-9 and TRBJ2-3; 7 bases fit TRBD2. From germline, CDR1 is SEHNR and CDR2 FQNEAQ (reference sequence). This CDR3 has 13 amino acids. V was pared by 6 bases and J by 3 bases, with 3 bases of the junction left unmatched. DNA of the CDR3: TGTGCCAGCAGACGGGGGGAAACAGATACGCAGTATTTT. Amino acids: CASRRGETDTQYF. Full variable domain (missing parts from reference TRBV7-9 and TRBJ2-3): DTGVSQNPRHKITKRGQNVTFRCDPISEHNRLYWYRQTLGQGPEFLTYFQNEAQLEKSRLLSDRFSAERPKGSFSTLEIQRTEQGDSAMYLCASRRGETDTQYFGPGTRLTVL.

This clonotype was recorded a few times. This chain connects TRBV7-2 to TRBJ2-4, with D perhaps matching TRBD1 or TRBD2 (6 bases each). Germline-derived CDR1 and CDR2 are SGHTA and FQGNSA. This CDR3 region has 14 residues. V was trimmed by 6 bases and J by 4 bases, leaving 13 bases between them. CDR3 DNA sequence: TGTGCCAGCAGTAACGGAGGGGGAAAAAACATTCAGTACTTC. Translating it yields CASSNGGGKNIQYF.

This clonotype was seen at least ten times. This rearrangement joins TRBV12-3 or TRBV12-4 to TRBJ2-2; weak D call: TRBD1 (5 bases). The V and J ends lost 4 bases and 10 bases respectively, with 22 bases between them. There are 16 residues in the CDR3. Written as DNA, the CDR3 is TGTGCCAGCAGTTACGATCAGGGATCGACGTCCCCGGAGCTGTTTTTT. It codes for CASSYDQGSTSPELFF.

This chain joins TRBV4-2 and TRBJ1-1; D is ambiguous. With 2 bases removed from V and 1 base from J, the gap between germline ends came to 8 bases. This CDR3 has 14 residues. Germline V gene sequence: CDR1 LGHNA, CDR2 YNFKEQ. In nucleotides, the CDR3 is TGTGCCAGCAGCCAACCGGCCCAGAACACTGAAGCTTTCTTT. As protein: CASSQPAQNTEAFF.

This clonotype has a count of ten or more. CDR3 coding DNA: TGTGCCAGCAGTTTATGGGAGGCGGATGGCTACACCTTC. This gives the protein CASSLWEADGYTF. This chain connects TRBV12-3 or TRBV12-4 to TRBJ1-2; D not resolved. The CDR3 length is 13 residues. V gave up 2 bases and J gave up 6 bases, with 10 bases separating them.

In this sample, this clonotype is medium-sized. The chain uses TRBV6-4 and TRBJ2-3; D is perhaps TRBD2 (6 bases). The CDR3 has 14 amino acids. Trimming took 8 bases from V and 4 from J, leaving 16 bases between them. In germline, CDR1 is MRHNA, CDR2 SNTAGT. CDR3 residues: CASGPGGDPDTQYF. The DNA of the CDR3 is TGTGCCAGCGGCCCGGGCGGGGACCCAGATACGCAGTATTTT.

This clonotype has at least ten counts. This chain connects TRBV6-5 to TRBJ1-6; TRBD1 is a possible D gene (5 bases). The CDR3 covers 17 residues. Germline V gene data show CDR1 as MNHEY and CDR2 as SVGAGI. V dropped 7 bases and J dropped 8 bases, with 24 bases sitting between them. The CDR3 region is CASTTPVFRAPYSPLHF. The CDR3 DNA reads as TGTGCCAGCACCACCCCGGTCTTCAGGGCCCCTTATTCACCCCTCCACTTT.

The V gene is TRBV4-2, the J gene TRBJ2-1; D perhaps matches TRBD2 (6 bases). CDR1 is LGHNA and CDR2 is YNFKEQ in the germline V gene. V lost 2 bases and J 5 bases, leaving 13 bases between the germline ends. CDR3 length equals 15 residues. In nucleotides, the CDR3 is TGTGCCAGCAGCCAAAGGCCCCAGCGGGACAATGAGCAGTTCTTC. It specifies CASSQRPQRDNEQFF.

This clonotype occurred many times. The rearrangement joins TRBV7-3 to TRBJ2-1; TRBD2 agrees at 12 bases. Trimming took 5 bases from V and 3 from J; bases not matched to a gene: 2. From germline, CDR1 is SGHTA and CDR2 FQGTGA. The CDR3 runs to 15 residues. Written as DNA, the CDR3 is TGTGCCAGCAGCCAGACTAGCGGGGGCTACAATGAGCAGTTCTTC. It yields the protein CASSQTSGGYNEQFF. The variable domain in full, with the rest retrieved from reference TRBV7-3 and TRBJ2-1, is GAGVSQTPSNKVTEKGKYVELRCDPISGHTALYWYRQSLGQGPEFLIYFQGTGAADDSGLPNDRFFAVRPEGSVSTLKIQRTERGDSAVYLCASSQTSGGYNEQFFGPGTRLTVL.

With regard to this clonotype: A single base separates this from a much larger clone, so it may be a read error. This sequence joins TRBV7-4 and TRBJ1-2; TRBD1 aligns across 7 bases. The CDR3 loop spans 15 amino acids. Germline loops: CDR1 SGHVT, CDR2 SQSDAQ. CDR3 sequence reads: CANSFLRTGGNGYTF. The CDR3 DNA sequence: TGTGCCAACAGCTTCCTTCGGACAGGCGGGAATGGCTACACCTTC.

This clonotype was detected ten times or more. The chain couples TRBV15 to TRBJ2-7; D possibly uses TRBD1 or TRBD2 (5 bases each). The CDR3 spans 15 residues. Trimming left V 6 bases short and J 6 bases short, with 21 bases between. Germline lookup yields CDR1 LNHNV and CDR2 YYDKDF (reference sequence). This chain's CDR3 is CATRRQATSGTEQYF. The CDR3 DNA follows: TGTGCCACCAGGAGACAAGCCACCTCAGGGACCGAGCAGTACTTC.

This clonotype was seen at least ten times. The rearrangement links TRBV18 to TRBJ2-7; D remains ambiguous. The CDR3 consists of 15 residues. V was clipped by 0 bases and J by 6 bases, with 15 bases between them. Germline values: CDR1 KGHSH, CDR2 LQKENI. CDR3 sequence reads: CASSPPSSPQAEQYF. The CDR3, as DNA: TGTGCCAGCTCACCACCAAGCTCTCCGCAGGCCGAGCAGTACTTC. Using reference TRBV18 and TRBJ2-7 for the parts outside the CDR3, the full variable domain is NAGVMQNPRHLVRRRGQEARLRCSPMKGHSHVYWYRQLPEEGLKFMVYLQKENIIDESGMPKERFSAEFPKEGPSILRIQQVVRGDSAAYFCASSPPSSPQAEQYFGPGTRLTVT.

The gene calls are TRBV5-6 and TRBJ2-4; 11 bases line up with TRBD1. Per germline, CDR1 SGHDT and CDR2 YYEEEE. There are 17 residues in the CDR3. V lost 4 bases, J lost 4 bases, and 10 bases stayed unmatched. The CDR3 sequence is CASSPDRGRLRKNIQYF. CDR3 nucleotide sequence: TGTGCCAGCAGCCCGGACAGGGGGCGTCTCCGGAAAAACATTCAGTACTTC.

Only a few counts were recorded for this clonotype. The chain recombines TRBV20-1 with TRBJ2-2; tentatively, D is TRBD1 or TRBD2 (5 bases each). Germline V gives CDR1 DFQATT, CDR2 SNEGSKA (reference sequence). With 6 bases removed from V and 7 bases from J, the gap between germline ends came to 12 bases. The CDR3 runs to 12 residues. The CDR3 region is CSARDHYGELFF. CDR3 nucleotides: TGCAGTGCCCGGGACCACTACGGGGAGCTGTTTTTT.